This entry describes one T cell receptor (beta chain). This sample stems from a study of technical replicates of blood from a few donors. The germline V gene encodes CDR1 SGHDN and CDR2 FVKESK. This CDR3 has 16 residues. J gave up 10 bases and V 4 bases, and 15 bases lay outside the gene matches. The method was immunoSEQ multiplex PCR; TCRdb's version includes in-frame clones alone and lacks a portion of them. The data hold approximately 50,000 clones, with roughly 84% observed a single time. The sequence was collected from a human donor in good health. Some clones in this sample may be carry-over from other donors' samples. The material sequenced was PBMCs. This chain connects TRBV14 to TRBJ2-1, with 8 bases identical to TRBD2. CDR3 sequence: CASSLLGLAGSGEQFF. The CDR3 coding sequence is TGTGCCAGCAGCCTTCTGGGGCTAGCGGGCTCCGGGGAGCAGTTCTTC.